One sample yielded the 29 T cell receptor beta chains listed below, sequenced in a study of cytomegalovirus exposure and HLA in healthy donors. Vbeta (60) and Jbeta (13) primers were used in the PCR. Sequenced by immunoSEQ multiplex PCR; TCRdb stores in-frame clones only, minus some. The sample includes roughly 190,000 clones, over 65% of them seen just once. Source material: PBMCs. All receptors come from a woman aged 45-60 years in good health and CMV-seropositive.

The rearrangement joins TRBV5-1 to TRBJ2-3, with TRBD1 as a possible D gene (5 bases). Germline V lookup: CDR1 SGHRS, CDR2 YFSETQ. The CDR3 totals 13 residues. With 2 bases removed from V and 6 bases from J, the gap between germline ends came to 10 bases. DNA for the CDR3: TGCGCCAGCAGCTTTGCAGGGAAGGATACGCAGTATTTT. Amino acid sequence: CASSFAGKDTQYF.

This chain joins TRBV9 and TRBJ2-5, with 7 bases aligning to TRBD1. V was clipped by 6 bases and J by 5 bases; unmatched bases: 10. CDR3 length: 14 amino acids. Germline values: CDR1 SGDLS, CDR2 YYNGEE. CDR3 sequence: CASKGRGLWETQYF. In DNA, the CDR3 is TGTGCCAGCAAAGGTAGGGGGCTCTGGGAGACCCAGTACTTC.

This clone was seen only once. V usage is TRBV28 and J usage is TRBJ2-7; 8 nucleotides line up with TRBD1. With 6 bases clipped from V and 2 bases from J, the junction kept 9 bases outside the gene matches. The CDR3 has 15 residues. Germline CDR1 and CDR2: MDHEN and SYDVKM. CDR3 sequence (DNA): TGTGCCAGCAGGGTCCGGACAGGGATCCCCTACGAGCAGTACTTC. Translating it yields CASRVRTGIPYEQYF.

For this clone: One end of the junction does not line up with germline, which may come from a read error. The gene calls are TRBV7-7 and TRBJ2-2, with 12 nucleotides matching TRBD1. This CDR3 region has 15 residues. The V gene's germline CDR1 is SSHAT and CDR2 FNYEAQ (reference sequence). CDR3 residues: CASSGTGGDTGELFF. CDR3 in DNA: TGTGCTAGCAGCGGGACAGGGGGCGACACCGGGGAGCTGTTTTTT.

The genes are TRBV7-2 and TRBJ2-5; D may be TRBD2 (6 bases). The germline V and J ends were trimmed by 5 bases and 7 bases, with 20 bases remaining between them. CDR1 is SGHTA, CDR2 FQGNSA, per germline. The CDR3 is 15 amino acids. CDR3 bases: TGTGCCAGCAGCCTAGACGGAGCGGGTAGTGGGACCCAGTACTTC. This encodes CASSLDGAGSGTQYF.

This chain uses TRBV2 with TRBJ1-3; D is possibly TRBD1 (6 bases). The V end was cut by 4 bases, the J end by 1 base, with 14 bases between. The CDR3 runs 16 residues. Germline CDR1 reads SNHLY; CDR2 reads FYNNEI. CDR3 sequence reads: CASSGGGRLSGNTIYF. The CDR3 DNA sequence: TGTGCCAGCAGTGGGGGGGGGCGATTATCTGGAAACACCATATATTTT. Filled out from reference TRBV2 and TRBJ1-3, the complete variable domain reads EPEVTQTPSHQVTQMGQEVILRCVPISNHLYFYWYRQILGQKVEFLVSFYNNEISEKSEIFDDQFSVERPDGSNFTLKIRSTKLEDSAMYFCASSGGGRLSGNTIYFGEGSWLTVV.

The chain has TRBV5-4 and TRBJ2-2, with 8 nucleotides matching TRBD2. This CDR3 spans 15 amino acids. From germline, CDR1 is SGHNT and CDR2 YYREEE (reference sequence). Trimming at V came to 1 base and at J to 7 bases, leaving 6 bases not matched to a gene. Here the CDR3 reads CASSLTGGRGGELFF. The CDR3 bases are TGTGCCAGCAGCTTGACGGGGGGGCGTGGCGGGGAGCTGTTTTTT.

The V and J genes are TRBV11-2 and TRBJ1-2; D call uncertain. Trimming removed 0 bases from V and 3 bases from J, with 11 bases in between. CDR1 is SGHAT and CDR2 is FQNNGV in the germline V gene. CDR3 length: 15 amino acids. The CDR3 coding sequence is TGTGCCAGCAGCTTAGATTCTACGGGGTACTATGGCTACACCTTC. Translating gives CASSLDSTGYYGYTF.

The gene calls are TRBV29-1 and TRBJ1-2, with a weak D call TRBD1 (6 bases). Germline assignment: CDR1 SQVTM and CDR2 ANQGSEA. The CDR3 has 16 residues. Trimming left V 5 bases short and J 3 bases short, with 22 bases between. This chain's CDR3 is CSVSKGAGVRYYGYTF. The CDR3 DNA is TGCAGCGTTTCTAAAGGGGCAGGGGTAAGGTACTATGGCTACACCTTC.

This clone showed up just once. The chain is built from TRBV19 and TRBJ2-5, with 8 bases matching TRBD2. The CDR3 is 15 residues long. Germline lookup yields CDR1 LNHDA and CDR2 SQIVND (reference sequence). V was pared by 3 bases and J by 5 bases, with 8 bases of the junction left unmatched. For the CDR3, the DNA is TGTGCCAGTAGTATCGGGGGGGCGGGCTACGAGACCCAGTACTTC. It yields the protein CASSIGGAGYETQYF.

This clone was seen just once. This sequence joins TRBV4-1 and TRBJ2-1, with TRBD2 identical over 7 bases. Germline V gene sequence: CDR1 MGHRA, CDR2 YSYEKL. With V trimmed by 0 bases and J by 2 bases, 4 bases remained unmatched. This CDR3 region has 16 residues. CDR3 loop: CASSQEPSGPYNEQFF. The CDR3 DNA reads as TGCGCCAGCAGCCAAGAGCCTAGCGGACCCTACAATGAGCAGTTCTTC.

The chain joins TRBV19 to TRBJ2-4; 7 nucleotides match TRBD1. J was trimmed by 16 bases and V by 8 bases; bases with no gene match: 17. CDR3 length: 13 amino acids. CDR1 LNHDA and CDR2 SQIVND come from the germline V gene (reference sequence). In DNA form, the CDR3 reads TGTGCCAGTGCGCTACTCTCCGGGACAGTGGAATACTTC. Translation gives CASALLSGTVEYF. Based on the CDR3 plus reference TRBV19 and TRBJ2-4, the full variable domain is DGGITQSPKYLFRKEGQNVTLSCEQNLNHDAMYWYRQDPGQGLRLIYYSQIVNDFQKGDIAEGYSVSREKKESFPLTVTSAQKNPTAFYLCASALLSGTVEYFGAGTRLSVL.

This clone was observed a handful of times. This rearrangement joins TRBV11-2 to TRBJ2-7; D gene ambiguous. V was cut by 1 base and J by 3 bases, with 10 bases left in between. Germline V lookup: CDR1 SGHAT, CDR2 FQNNGV. The CDR3 has 14 residues. In nucleotides, the CDR3 is TGTGCCAGCAGCTTAGGGCAGAACAACTACGAGCAGTACTTC. Protein sequence: CASSLGQNNYEQYF.

The genes are TRBV5-6 and TRBJ2-7; TRBD2 matches 10 bases. The V and J ends lost 0 bases and 6 bases, in that order; junction bases with no gene match: 12. Per the germline V gene, CDR1 is SGHDT and CDR2 is YYEEEE. CDR3 length: 17 residues. CDR3 residues: CASSLAASGGPSREQYF. In DNA form, the CDR3 reads TGTGCCAGCAGCTTGGCGGCTAGCGGGGGCCCCTCACGCGAGCAGTACTTC.

The rearrangement joins TRBV5-4 to TRBJ2-5; TRBD1 aligns across 7 bases. Gene TRBJ2-7 matches the end of the DNA better, so the J call may be wrong. Per the germline V gene, CDR1 is SGHNT and CDR2 is YYREEE (reference sequence). The CDR3 runs to 14 residues. This CDR3 is CASSLGGGPYEQYF. CDR3 bases: TGTGCCAGCAGCTTGGGAGGGGGCCCCTACGAGCAGTACTTC.

This rearrangement joins TRBV5-1 to TRBJ2-7, with 7 bases aligning to TRBD2. The CDR3 sequence is 15 residues long. Unmatched junction bases numbered 4, after V lost 1 base and J lost 0 bases. Germline V gene lookup returns CDR1 SGHRS and CDR2 YFSETQ. The CDR3 nucleotides are TGCGCCAGCAGCTTGTGGGAGGGTCCCTCCTACGAGCAGTACTTC. This gives the protein CASSLWEGPSYEQYF.

The V and J genes are TRBV5-4 and TRBJ2-3; 15 bases match TRBD2. The CDR3 extends over 16 amino acids. With 4 bases clipped from V and 5 bases from J, the junction kept 5 bases outside the gene matches. CDR1 is SGHNT, CDR2 YYREEE, per germline (reference sequence). The CDR3 loop reads CASSNGLAGGQDTQYF. The CDR3 DNA reads TGTGCCAGCAGCAATGGACTAGCGGGGGGGCAAGATACGCAGTATTTT.

The V and J genes are TRBV6-6 and TRBJ2-2; D ambiguous. The CDR3 runs to 13 residues. Germline CDR1 and CDR2: MNHNY and SVGAGI (reference sequence). The V end was cut by 2 bases, the J end by 5 bases, with 6 bases between. In DNA, the CDR3 is TGTGCCAGCAGTTACGTCAGGACCGGGGAGCTGTTTTTT. It translates to CASSYVRTGELFF.

A remark on this clone: At one end the junction does not follow the germline gene, possibly because of a read error. J is TRBJ1-4 and V is TRBV7-9; D gene uncertain. CDR1 and CDR2 (germline): SEHNR, FQNEAQ (reference sequence). The CDR3 spans 12 residues. CDR3 sequence (DNA): TGTTCCAGCAGCCCACGAGGGGAAAAACTGTTTTTT. Its translation is CSSSPRGEKLFF.

Only a few counts were recorded for this clone. The chain links TRBV6-6 to TRBJ1-1; D may be TRBD1 (6 bases). Germline CDR1 and CDR2: MNHNY and SVGAGI (reference sequence). Trimming pared 6 bases from V and 7 bases from J, leaving 12 bases between. The CDR3 is 12 residues long. In nucleotides, the CDR3 is TGTGCCAGCAGCATAAACAGGGTTGAAGCTTTCTTT. It encodes CASSINRVEAFF.

This sequence joins TRBV6-5 and TRBJ2-3; 8 nucleotides align to TRBD2. Germline CDR1 and CDR2: MNHEY and SVGAGI. The V gene end was trimmed by 6 bases and the J gene end by 6 bases; junction bases not matched to a gene: 11. This CDR3 comprises 15 residues. The DNA of the CDR3 is TGTGCCAGCAGGCCCCCGCGGGGGGCTAAGGATACGCAGTATTTT. Translated: CASRPPRGAKDTQYF.

This rearrangement joins TRBV11-2 to TRBJ1-1; possible D gene TRBD1, 5 bases. This CDR3 region has 14 residues. Germline assignment: CDR1 SGHAT and CDR2 FQNNGV. Trimming pared 5 bases from V and 1 base from J, leaving 11 bases between. For the CDR3, the DNA is TGTGCCAGCAGCCCTGGGACTAGGAACACTGAAGCTTTCTTT. Translation: CASSPGTRNTEAFF.

This clone was seen just once. The V gene is TRBV5-1, the J gene TRBJ1-2; TRBD1 aligns across 8 bases. From germline, CDR1 is SGHRS and CDR2 YFSETQ. The CDR3 contains 14 residues. V trimming: 0 bases; J trimming: 6 bases; junction bases outside the gene matches: 4. In DNA form, the CDR3 reads TGCGCCAGCAGCTTGGTGGACAGGGTAGATGGCTACACCTTC. Translating it yields CASSLVDRVDGYTF.

The chain carries TRBV7-8 and TRBJ1-1; D ambiguous. Trimming took off 1 base at V and 5 bases at J, with 11 bases between the two ends. CDR1 and CDR2 from the germline V gene are SGHVS and FQNEAQ. The CDR3 runs to 14 residues. CDR3 residues: CASSLDRGMTEAFF. CDR3 nucleotides: TGTGCCAGCAGCTTAGATAGAGGGATGACTGAAGCTTTCTTT.

The chain combines TRBV19 with TRBJ1-5, with 10 bases identical to TRBD1. Germline values: CDR1 LNHDA, CDR2 SQIVND (reference sequence). V shed 3 bases, J shed 4 bases, and the junction held 3 bases outside the gene matches. The CDR3 is 15 amino acids. The CDR3 spells CASSIGTGANQPQHF. The CDR3 nucleotides read TGTGCCAGTAGTATCGGGACAGGGGCAAATCAGCCCCAGCATTTT.

The rearrangement joins TRBV7-2 to TRBJ2-5; 10 nucleotides agree with TRBD2. The J segment lost 4 bases and the V segment lost 5 bases, leaving 7 bases of the junction unmatched. The germline V gene has CDR1 SGHTA and CDR2 FQGNSA. The CDR3 sequence is 15 residues long. CDR3 sequence reads: CASSTSGGGIETQYF. The CDR3 DNA reads TGTGCCAGCAGCACCAGCGGGGGGGGTATAGAGACCCAGTACTTC. Filled out from reference TRBV7-2 and TRBJ2-5, the complete variable domain reads GAGVSQSPSNKVTEKGKDVELRCDPISGHTALYWYRQSLGQGLEFLIYFQGNSAPDKSGLPSDRFSAERTGGSVSTLTIQRTQQEDSAVYLCASSTSGGGIETQYFGPGTRLLVL.

Points on this clone: Other DNA sequences in this sample translate to the same CDR3. V is TRBV18 and J is TRBJ2-7, with 7 bases lining up with TRBD1. The CDR3 is 13 residues long. J was trimmed by 3 bases and V by 3 bases; bases with no gene match: 2. Germline V gene lookup returns CDR1 KGHSH and CDR2 LQKENI. The CDR3 nucleotides read TGTGCCAGCTCACCGGGACAGAGCTACGAGCAGTACTTC. Its protein product is CASSPGQSYEQYF.

The chain recombines TRBV5-1 with TRBJ1-2; D unresolved. The length of the CDR3 is 11 residues. The germline V gene has CDR1 SGHRS and CDR2 YFSETQ. V shed 3 bases and J shed 8 bases, with 8 bases lying between them. The CDR3 nucleotides are TGCGCCAGCAGCTCTACCTGGGGCTACACCTTC. It specifies CASSSTWGYTF.

This clone has a handful of counts. This chain links TRBV5-6 with TRBJ1-1; D ambiguous. The CDR3 has 15 residues. CDR1 SGHDT and CDR2 YYEEEE come from the germline V gene. V was cut by 2 bases and J by 0 bases, with 11 bases left in between. CDR3 residues: CASSLLSPVNTEAFF. The CDR3 nucleotides read TGTGCCAGCAGCTTACTTTCCCCGGTGAACACTGAAGCTTTCTTT. Full variable domain (outside the CDR3, taken from reference TRBV5-6 and TRBJ1-1): DAGVTQSPTHLIKTRGQQVTLRCSPKSGHDTVSWYQQALGQGPQFIFQYYEEEERQRGNFPDRFSGHQFPNYSSELNVNALLLGDSALYLCASSLLSPVNTEAFFGQGTRLTVV.